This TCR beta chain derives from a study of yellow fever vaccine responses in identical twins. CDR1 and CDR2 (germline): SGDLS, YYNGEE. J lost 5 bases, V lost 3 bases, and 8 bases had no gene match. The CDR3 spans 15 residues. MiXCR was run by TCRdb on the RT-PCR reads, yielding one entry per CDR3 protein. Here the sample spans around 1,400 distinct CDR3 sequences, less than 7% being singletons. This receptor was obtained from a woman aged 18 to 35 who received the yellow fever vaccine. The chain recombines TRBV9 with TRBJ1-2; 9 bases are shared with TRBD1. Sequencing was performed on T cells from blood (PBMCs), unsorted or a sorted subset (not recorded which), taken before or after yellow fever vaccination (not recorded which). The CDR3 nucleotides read TGTGCCAGCAGCGCAACCGGGACAGGGTCATATGGCTACACCTTC. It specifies CASSATGTGSYGYTF.